The T cell receptor beta chain described here comes from a study of human T cells and chemical hapten exposure. Points from the study as a whole: TCRs at a frequency above 1 in 1000 stayed unchanged with DPC sensitization.

Separate cDNA molecules received unique molecular identifiers, which the library attached to them. Via MiXCR, TCRdb re-called the RACE reads, giving one row per CDR3 protein. Found here are around 70,000 distinct CDR3 sequences, roughly 6.6% of them singletons; the top ten hold around 3.6%. This clonotype was detected ten times or more. Its antigen is unidentified. Germline V gene data show CDR1 as SQVTM and CDR2 as ANQGSEA. Trimming cost V 1 base and J 5 bases, with 11 bases left between them. The CDR3 covers 13 residues. Time point of the sample: healthy volunteer bleed at 6 weeks. Blood, whole and unfractionated, served as the source for total RNA extraction.

The sequence was obtained from a female donor in good health. Some clones in this sample may be carry-over from other donors' samples. Material: whole blood. This chain joins TRBV29-1 and TRBJ1-1; possibly TRBD1 for D (5 bases). CDR3 region: CSVEVQGVTEAFF. CDR3 nucleotide sequence: TGCAGCGTTGAAGTCCAGGGTGTAACTGAAGCTTTCTTT.